The next 30 T cell receptor beta chains were all read from a single sample in a study of Ad26.COV2.S vaccination and SARS-CoV-2 variants. Measured with immunoSEQ multiplex PCR; TCRdb has only the in-frame clones, and not every one. Of over 130,000 clones detected, 75% to 90% appear once; the ten largest clones hold 5%. The sample consisted of peripheral blood, taken after recovery from COVID-19. These receptors were collected from a human donor who had recovered from COVID-19.

The rearrangement links TRBV6-5 to TRBJ1-5; D ambiguous. The germline V gene has CDR1 MNHEY and CDR2 SVGAGI. Trimming removed 6 bases from V and 4 bases from J, with 16 bases in between. CDR3 size: 15 residues. The CDR3: CASSKTTGENQPQHF. The CDR3 nucleotides read TGTGCCAGCAGCAAAACGACTGGAGAAAATCAGCCCCAGCATTTT.

The chain joins TRBV11-2 to TRBJ2-5; no definite D call. The ends were cut back, 4 bases at V and 2 bases at J, with 11 bases in the middle. Germline-derived CDR1 and CDR2 are SGHAT and FQNNGV. The CDR3 covers 14 residues. DNA for the CDR3: TGTGCCAGCAGCTACCGACAACCTCAAGAGACCCAGTACTTC. Translating gives CASSYRQPQETQYF.

The chain is built from TRBV6-5 and TRBJ1-1, with D perhaps matching TRBD1 (6 bases). Deletions cut 5 bases from V and 3 bases from J, with 13 bases between. The CDR3 contains 14 residues. Germline assignment: CDR1 MNHEY and CDR2 SVGAGI. The CDR3 here is CASSPRGGYTEAFF. The DNA for the CDR3 is TGTGCCAGCAGTCCTCGAGGGGGTTACACTGAAGCTTTCTTT.

This clone has just a few counts. The V and J genes are TRBV3-1 (or the pseudogene TRBV3-2) and TRBJ1-5, with 7 bases lining up with TRBD1. The CDR3 spans 16 residues. Germline V gives CDR1 LGHDT, CDR2 YNNKEL (reference sequence). V lost 0 bases, J lost 6 bases, and 8 bases stayed unmatched. The CDR3, as DNA: TGTGCCAGCAGCCAAGATCAAGGGGGCAAAACTCAGCCCCAGCATTTT. Protein product: CASSQDQGGKTQPQHF.

This chain links TRBV29-1 with TRBJ2-1; 12 bases are shared with TRBD2. This CDR3 comprises 17 residues. V was clipped by 4 bases and J by 0 bases; unmatched bases: 7. Germline V gene sequence: CDR1 SQVTM, CDR2 ANQGSEA. The CDR3 DNA reads as TGCAGCGTTGCGACTAGCGGGGGCCGCAGCTCCTACAATGAGCAGTTCTTC. It codes for CSVATSGGRSSYNEQFF.

This rearrangement joins TRBV2 to TRBJ2-7; tentative D call: TRBD1 (5 bases). This CDR3 is built from 12 residues. The germline V gene has CDR1 SNHLY and CDR2 FYNNEI. The CDR3 DNA follows: TGTGCTACATCGGACAACTCCTACGAGCAGTACTTC. It codes for CATSDNSYEQYF.

The rearrangement joins TRBV6-5 to TRBJ1-1; D call uncertain. From germline, CDR1 is MNHEY and CDR2 SVGAGI. The CDR3 sequence is 13 residues long. The germline V and J ends were trimmed by 5 bases and 2 bases, with 9 bases remaining between them. In nucleotides, the CDR3 is TGTGCCAGCAGTCCGGGATACAACACTGAAGCTTTCTTT. Residues: CASSPGYNTEAFF.

The rearrangement joins TRBV2 to TRBJ2-1; D gene unclear. This CDR3 has 16 amino acids. Germline CDR1 is SNHLY and CDR2 is FYNNEI. V lost 5 bases and J lost 0, with 14 bases in between. CDR3 loop: CASSFVEESSYNEQFF. The CDR3 coding sequence is TGTGCCAGCAGTTTTGTGGAAGAGAGCTCCTACAATGAGCAGTTCTTC. The full variable domain, completed using reference TRBV2 and TRBJ2-1, is EPEVTQTPSHQVTQMGQEVILRCVPISNHLYFYWYRQILGQKVEFLVSFYNNEISEKSEIFDDQFSVERPDGSNFTLKIRSTKLEDSAMYFCASSFVEESSYNEQFFGPGTRLTVL.

The gene calls are TRBV5-1 and TRBJ1-1; D gene uncertain. The CDR3 extends over 12 amino acids. The germline V gene has CDR1 SGHRS and CDR2 YFSETQ. V was pared by 4 bases and J by 4 bases, with 8 bases between. The CDR3 coding sequence is TGCGCCAGCAGCGTCGGAAGCACTGAAGCTTTCTTT. Amino acid sequence: CASSVGSTEAFF.

The chain joins TRBV18 to TRBJ1-1; possibly TRBD1 for D (6 bases). CDR3 size: 14 residues. Germline CDR1 reads KGHSH; CDR2 reads LQKENI. V was trimmed by 3 bases and J by 5 bases, leaving 13 bases between them. CDR3 sequence: CASSPRDIRTEAFF. Written as DNA, the CDR3 is TGTGCCAGCTCACCTAGGGACATAAGGACTGAAGCTTTCTTT.

The gene calls are TRBV5-1 and TRBJ1-2, with D maybe TRBD1 (6 bases). V was trimmed by 1 base and J by 4 bases, leaving 11 bases between them. This CDR3 region has 14 residues. Looked up from germline, CDR1 is SGHRS and CDR2 is YFSETQ. The CDR3 DNA is TGCGCCAGCAGCTTGCAGGACAGTATCTATGGCTACACCTTC. Translated, it gives CASSLQDSIYGYTF.

The genes are TRBV5-1 and TRBJ1-4; 10 bases fit TRBD1. Germline trimming cut 6 bases from V and 0 bases from J; bases unmatched to any gene: 2. Germline V lookup: CDR1 SGHRS, CDR2 YFSETQ. CDR3 length: 15 residues. The CDR3 region is CASTGTGATNEKLFF. The CDR3 DNA follows: TGCGCCAGCACCGGGACAGGGGCAACTAATGAAAAACTGTTTTTT.

The rearrangement links TRBV24-1 to TRBJ2-3, with 8 bases lining up with TRBD2. Germline assignment: CDR1 KGHDR and CDR2 SFDVKD. V was clipped by 3 bases and J by 2 bases; unmatched bases: 6. The CDR3 runs 16 residues. CDR3 amino acids: CATSDPGLGSTDTQYF. Written as DNA, the CDR3 is TGTGCCACCAGTGATCCGGGACTAGGTTCCACAGATACGCAGTATTTT.

This clone has more than one count but fewer than ten. Without the conserved terminal phenylalanine or tryptophan, this CDR3 likely stems from a read error. The DNA is omitted, as the CDR3 cannot be located on it reliably, and the CDR3 follows TCRdb's listing. The J gene is TRBJ1-2, the V gene TRBV2; the D call in the table, TRBD1, was not verified against the DNA. The CDR3 length is 14 residues, termini included. From germline, CDR1 is SNHLY and CDR2 FYNNEI. CDR3 sequence: CASSEGTVDWRAAG.

V gene TRBV2 combines with J gene TRBJ1-2; no definite D call. Trimming cost V 7 bases and J 8 bases, with 14 bases left between them. This CDR3 region has 12 residues. Germline-derived CDR1 and CDR2 are SNHLY and FYNNEI. CDR3: CASKYGLDGYTF. The CDR3 DNA reads TGTGCCAGCAAATACGGTCTCGACGGCTACACCTTC.

J is TRBJ2-7 and V is TRBV27, with a weak D call TRBD1 (6 bases). Per the germline V gene, CDR1 is MNHEY and CDR2 is SMNVEV (reference sequence). This CDR3 is built from 14 residues. Between the trimmed V and J ends, which lost 3 bases and 2 bases, there was a span of 11 bases. The CDR3 DNA follows: TGTGCCAGCAGTTTCCCGGGACAACCCTACGAGCAGTACTTC. Residues: CASSFPGQPYEQYF.

The gene calls are TRBV7-9 and TRBJ2-1; 9 bases are a match to TRBD2. V dropped 2 bases and J dropped 3; count of bases not matched to a gene: 5. Germline V gene data show CDR1 as SEHNR and CDR2 as FQNEAQ (reference sequence). The CDR3 is 16 amino acids. The CDR3 region has the DNA TGTGCCAGCAGCTTATGGCTAGCGGGGAGCTACAATGAGCAGTTCTTC. It specifies CASSLWLAGSYNEQFF.

This chain uses TRBV4-1 with TRBJ1-2; D is ambiguous. Germline CDR1 reads MGHRA; CDR2 reads YSYEKL. Trimming shortened V by 2 bases and J by 5 bases, and 15 bases separated the two germline ends. This CDR3 comprises 15 residues. The CDR3 here is CASSQIKHDQYGYTF. DNA for the CDR3: TGCGCCAGCAGCCAAATCAAGCACGACCAATATGGCTACACCTTC.

The chain combines TRBV6-2 or TRBV6-3 with TRBJ2-1, with 7 positions matching TRBD1. CDR1 and CDR2 (germline): MNHEY, SVGEGT. The V gene end was trimmed by 5 bases and the J gene end by 4 bases; junction bases not matched to a gene: 11. This CDR3 comprises 16 residues. CDR3: CASSPSPGTVYNEQFF. CDR3 in DNA: TGTGCCAGCAGTCCATCTCCCGGGACAGTATACAATGAGCAGTTCTTC.

A single count supports this clone. V is TRBV6-5 and J is TRBJ1-1, with a tentative D call TRBD1 (5 bases). The germline CDR1 and CDR2 sequences are MNHEY and SVGAGI. There are 14 residues in the CDR3. The V end lost 6 bases, the J end lost 1 base, and 12 bases lay between the germline ends. The CDR3 sequence is CASSPGLKNTEAFF. Written as DNA, the CDR3 is TGTGCCAGCAGCCCGGGACTCAAGAACACTGAAGCTTTCTTT.

The chain joins TRBV11-3 to TRBJ2-5; TRBD1 might be the D (6 bases). Between the trimmed V and J ends, which lost 5 bases and 2 bases, there was a span of 18 bases. The CDR3 has 16 residues. Germline V CDR1 and CDR2: SGHNT, YENEEA. The CDR3 is CASSPSFKGVQETQYF. The CDR3 region has the DNA TGTGCCAGCAGCCCTAGTTTTAAGGGGGTACAAGAGACCCAGTACTTC.

The genes are TRBV28 and TRBJ1-3; D remains unclear. Germline CDR1 MDHEN, CDR2 SYDVKM. The V gene lost 3 bases and the J gene lost 4 bases, with 10 bases spanning the gap. The CDR3 totals 14 residues. Here the CDR3 reads CASSFHDYGNTIYF. The CDR3 nucleotides are TGTGCCAGCAGTTTTCATGACTACGGAAACACCATATATTTT.

The chain uses TRBV11-3 and TRBJ2-7; 7 nucleotides line up with TRBD1. This CDR3 contains 14 residues. Looked up from germline, CDR1 is SGHNT and CDR2 is YENEEA. V lost 5 bases to trimming and J lost 4 bases; unmatched junction nucleotides: 8. The CDR3 spells CASSPWDSPYEQYF. CDR3 bases: TGTGCCAGCAGCCCGTGGGACAGCCCGTACGAGCAGTACTTC. Complete variable domain (other parts from reference TRBV11-3 and TRBJ2-7): EAGVVQSPRYKIIEKKQPVAFWCNPISGHNTLYWYLQNLGQGPELLIRYENEEAVDDSQLPKDRFSAERLKGVDSTLKIQPAELGDSAVYLCASSPWDSPYEQYFGPGTRLTVT.

V and J are TRBV30 and TRBJ1-2, with 7 bases that match TRBD1. The CDR3 is 14 residues long. The germline V gene has CDR1 GTSNPN and CDR2 SVGIG (reference sequence). Germline trimming cut 0 bases from V and 8 bases from J; bases unmatched to any gene: 9. CDR3 DNA sequence: TGTGCCTGGAGTGTAATTGAGGGGGCGCGGGGCTACACCTTC. This gives the protein CAWSVIEGARGYTF.

The V and J genes are TRBV10-2 and TRBJ1-2, with D hard to call. Germline CDR1 WSHSY, CDR2 SAAADI. Trimming pared 7 bases from V and 0 bases from J, leaving 12 bases between. This CDR3 contains 14 residues. The CDR3 nucleotides are TGCGCCAGCAAGAACCCTGGGGCTAACTATGGCTACACCTTC. Protein sequence: CASKNPGANYGYTF.

The table lists this clone with a few counts. The rearrangement uses TRBV28 and TRBJ2-5, with 7 bases identical to TRBD1. The CDR3 runs 14 residues. CDR1 is MDHEN and CDR2 is SYDVKM in the germline V gene. With V trimmed by 7 bases and J by 4 bases, 9 bases remained unmatched. The DNA of the CDR3 is TGTGCCAGCACCAATTCATGGACAGGAGAGACCCAGTACTTC. Translated: CASTNSWTGETQYF. Together with reference TRBV28 and TRBJ2-5, the CDR3 gives the full variable domain: DVKVTQSSRYLVKRTGEKVFLECVQDMDHENMFWYRQDPGLGLRLIYFSYDVKMKEKGDIPEGYSVSREKKERFSLILESASTNQTSMYLCASTNSWTGETQYFGPGTRLLVL.

The chain links TRBV2 to TRBJ2-5; 7 bases fit TRBD1. The CDR3 extends over 13 amino acids. J gave up 2 bases and V 7 bases, and 4 bases lay outside the gene matches. Germline V lookup: CDR1 SNHLY, CDR2 FYNNEI. Here the CDR3 DNA reads TGTGCCAGCACGGACAGGTCACAAGAGACCCAGTACTTC. Its protein is CASTDRSQETQYF.

This clone was seen once. The V gene is TRBV20-1, the J gene TRBJ1-2; a possible D gene is TRBD1 (5 bases). CDR3 length: 14 amino acids. From germline, CDR1 is DFQATT and CDR2 SNEGSKA (reference sequence). Trimming removed 5 bases from V and 8 bases from J, with 21 bases in between. CDR3 coding DNA: TGCAGTGCTGGTGGTACGGGGGGTGCTAGGGGCTACACCTTC. This encodes CSAGGTGGARGYTF.

The V gene is TRBV3-1 (or the pseudogene TRBV3-2), the J gene TRBJ2-2; D not certain. Trimming pared 4 bases from V and 2 bases from J, leaving 5 bases between. CDR1 and CDR2 from the germline V gene are LGHDT and YNNKEL (reference sequence). The CDR3 is made up of 13 amino acids. The CDR3 nucleotides are TGTGCCAGCAGCCCTTATAACACCGGGGAGCTGTTTTTT. It is translated as CASSPYNTGELFF.

The chain is built from TRBV7-9 and TRBJ1-6, with 7 bases lining up with TRBD1. CDR3 length: 15 residues. The trim removed 5 bases at V and 7 bases at J, leaving 8 bases unmatched. Per germline, CDR1 SEHNR and CDR2 FQNEAQ (reference sequence). The chain's CDR3 is CASSISTGVNSPLHF. DNA for the CDR3: TGTGCCAGCAGCATATCAACAGGGGTGAATTCACCCCTCCACTTT.